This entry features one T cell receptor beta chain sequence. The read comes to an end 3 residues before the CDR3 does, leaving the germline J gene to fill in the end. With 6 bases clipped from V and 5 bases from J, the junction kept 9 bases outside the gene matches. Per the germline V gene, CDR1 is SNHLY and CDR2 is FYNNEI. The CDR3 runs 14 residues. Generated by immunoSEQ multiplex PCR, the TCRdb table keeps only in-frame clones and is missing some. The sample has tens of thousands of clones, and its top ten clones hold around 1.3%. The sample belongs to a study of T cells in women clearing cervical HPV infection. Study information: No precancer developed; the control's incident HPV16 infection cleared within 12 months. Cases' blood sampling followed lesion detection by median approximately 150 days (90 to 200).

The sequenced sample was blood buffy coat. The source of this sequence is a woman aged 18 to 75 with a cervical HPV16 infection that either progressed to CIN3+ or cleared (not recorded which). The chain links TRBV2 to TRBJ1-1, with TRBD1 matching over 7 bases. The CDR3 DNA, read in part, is TGTGCCAGCAGGGGCCGTAGGGACAGAACTGAA. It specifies CASRGRRDRTE. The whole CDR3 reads CASRGRRDRTEAFF.